Here is one T cell receptor (beta chain) with its context. Many counts were recorded for this clonotype. The antigen it recognizes is unknown. No base qualities exist here, and no much larger clone lies one base off it. Sequenced using an Illumina HiSeq 2500. Quantitative 5'-RACE with molecular barcodes was used to prepare TCR beta libraries. Processing in the source paper ran as follows. A new computational method based on a probabilistic model of VDJ rearrangement was used to identify disease-linked TCR variants. TCRdb applied fastp at Q25 and MiXCR to the public reads, then kept only in-frame beta chains. Here each entry gathers all rows of one CDR3 protein and keeps the most common genes and DNA. These V and J calls are TCRdb output, not the study's own analysis. The sample profile shows 150,000 to 250,000 distinct CDR3 sequences; 10% to 15% of them were found once. The ten largest clones represent more than 15% of the sample.

The data are from a study of CD8 T cells in ankylosing spondylitis (dated by TCRdb to 2015 to 2018). A note on the overall study: The study set out to find disease-linked TCR variants by profiling T cell receptor beta repertoires in ankylosing spondylitis patients and healthy donors. The full study cohort was made up of over 20 ankylosing spondylitis patients and about a hundred healthy donors. Peripheral blood samples were taken, and synovial fluid was additionally collected from ankylosing spondylitis patients. The paper as a whole reports these results and caveats: Significant enrichment of the disease-linked clones was reported in matched synovial fluid samples from ankylosing spondylitis patients. The disease-linked clones showed a CD8+ phenotype and occurred at relatively low frequencies in peripheral blood. A TCR beta motif of several highly homologous amino acid variants appeared characteristic of blood from ankylosing spondylitis patients. Some of the motif variants had been reported before in the synovial fluid and blood of reactive arthritis patients, a finding that suggests common disease-initiation mechanisms.

This receptor was taken from a male donor with ankylosing spondylitis or in good health (not recorded which). The sequenced material came from blood, either unsorted or a sorted T cell fraction (not recorded which).

The bases are TGTGCCAGCACTTCCCATGAGTTCACCGGGGAGCTGTTTTTT. Its product reads: CASTSHEFTGELFF. The chain joins TRBV12-3 or TRBV12-4 to TRBJ2-2, with the D gene not confidently named. From the cysteine up to the phenylalanine, the CDR3 has a length of 14 residues. The DNA shown is the 42-base CDR3, in frame from base 1. V is shortened by 7 bases, J by 4 bases, and the region joining them spans 13 bases.